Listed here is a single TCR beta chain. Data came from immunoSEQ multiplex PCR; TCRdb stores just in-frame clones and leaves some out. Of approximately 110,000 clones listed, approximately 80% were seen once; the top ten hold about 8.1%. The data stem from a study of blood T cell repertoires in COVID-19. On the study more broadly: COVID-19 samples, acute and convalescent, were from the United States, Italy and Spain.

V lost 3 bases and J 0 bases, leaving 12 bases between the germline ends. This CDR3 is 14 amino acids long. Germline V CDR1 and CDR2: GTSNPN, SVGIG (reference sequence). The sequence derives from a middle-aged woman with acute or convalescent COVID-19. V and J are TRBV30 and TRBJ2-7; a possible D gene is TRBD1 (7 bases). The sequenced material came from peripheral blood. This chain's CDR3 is CAWRRRDSSYEQYF. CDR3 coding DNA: TGTGCCTGGAGACGGCGGGACAGCTCCTACGAGCAGTACTTC.